This T cell receptor beta chain was identified during a study of shared clonotypes between healthy human individuals. V was shortened by 6 bases and J by 4 bases, with 15 bases between the two germline ends. Germline CDR1 reads MNHNS; CDR2 reads SASEGT. CDR3 length equals 14 residues. The input for sorted-subset replicate PCRs was about 200 ng DNA, 30,000 or so T cell genomes. Original methodology: For the immunoSEQ data, sequences were junction-only without quality scores, so filtering differed. Using immunoSEQ multiplex PCR, the repertoire was profiled, and TCRdb retains in-frame clones only, with some absent. V, J and clone size were drawn from that table, and D and trimming were deduced from the DNA. Of roughly 2,000,000 clones in the sample, around 95% were seen once. This clone showed up just once. Naive CD8 cells lacked CD45RO and underwent positive selection for CCR7, leaving out terminally differentiated effector memory CD45RA+ cells.

The sample taken for sequencing was naive CD8+ T cells from PBMCs. V and J are TRBV6-1 and TRBJ1-1, with D hard to call. This sequence was found in a man younger than 35 in good health. Some clones in this sample may be carry-over from other donors' samples. The CDR3 DNA reads TGTGCCAGCAGGCGAGGGCCCGGGCCCACTGAAGCTTTCTTT. It encodes CASRRGPGPTEAFF.